The entry below describes one T cell receptor beta chain. No antigen is known for it. No much larger clonotype is one base removed from it; base qualities were not supplied. The data belong to a study of blood T cell dynamics during melanoma immunotherapy (dated by TCRdb to the early 2020s). Turning to the overall study: Patients with metastatic melanoma were treated with first-line pembrolizumab or nivolumab plus ipilimumab as standard of care in the United Kingdom. To find early correlates of response, peripheral T cell receptor repertoires were profiled in metastatic melanoma patients before and after one cycle of checkpoint inhibitor therapy. The training cohort consisted of consecutive patients, while an additional independent group of patients from the same centre was pooled to form an external validation set.

The sample's time point, from its label and the paper: week 3, after first cycle of checkpoint inhibitor. Blood samples were taken before treatment (T0) and at week 3 (W3), following the first cycle of checkpoint blockade. Except for a couple of patients with rapid clinical progression, response was assessed 12 weeks after the first infusion by RECIST 1.1; disease control meant complete response, partial response or stable disease. Patients were not eligible if they had prior systemic cancer treatment, concomitant immunosuppressant therapy or synchronous other active malignancies. TCR beta was sequenced in both bulk PBMC and plasma cell-free DNA in order to track circulating cells as well as T cell turnover. PBMC were isolated from blood with Lymphoprep and SepMate tubes, followed by red cell lysis. QIAamp DNA Blood Mini kits were used to extract DNA from PBMC and from sorted T cell subsets. The germline V gene specifies SGHAT as CDR1 and FQNNGV as CDR2. Counted from cysteine to phenylalanine, this CDR3 has 14 amino acids. The retained sequence is limited to the CDR3, 42 bases, with the frame set at the first base. V and J are trimmed by 5 bases and 2 bases, and the gene matches miss 6 bases of the junction.

Every bulk PBMC sample had a fixed 350 ng of DNA loaded. Following the manufacturer instructions, the immunoSEQ TCRb Assay kit was used to amplify TCR beta CDR3 sequences from genomic DNA. The KAPA Library Quantification Kit for Illumina platforms was used to quantify the pooled libraries by qPCR. Sequencing of the pooled libraries was done on an Illumina NextSeq 500, with clustering at roughly 0.55-1.2 pM. The authors' analysis ran thus. TCR data were analyzed with immunoSEQ ANALYZER and the R LymphoSeq package. A rearrangement efficiency score was calculated as productive divided by the sum of productive and non-productive CDR3 sequences. Clonality was measured with the Gini coefficient and diversity with the Renyi index at alpha=1, compared pairwise between timepoints within each patient. Clonal relatedness, based on an edit distance of 3, and repertoire similarity, based on the Bhattacharyya coefficient, were both computed in LymphoSeq. To classify response, a linear discriminant analysis based on week-3 changes in clonality and diversity was built with the R MASS and caret packages. Held by TCRdb, this immuneACCESS table contains in-frame sequences only and omits some clones. Under half of the omission traces to an unresolved V gene where checked; the cause of the rest is unknown. That table gives V, J and clone size, and the DNA gave D and trimming. The sample contains 11,000 to 15,000 clones, 80% to 90% of them found a single time. The ten largest clones capture under 7% of the sample.

On the study overall, not on this receptor specifically: A bifurcated reorganization of the PBMC repertoire at W3, with increased clonality or increased diversity, was observed in patients who later achieved disease control, unlike in progressors. The relatively small sample size was acknowledged as something that could potentially limit how far the results can be generalized. The study was unable to establish whether the T cell clones driving the repertoire changes were melanoma-specific or instead reflected general immune activation.

The receptor chain draws on TRBV11-2 and TRBJ2-7, with 7 junctional bases fitting TRBD2. The sample in question was blood, obtained from a patient treated with checkpoint blockade. This clonotype was obtained from a human donor with melanoma. The nucleotide sequence reads as follows: TGTGCCAGCAGCCTTACTGGGGGGGCCTACGAGCAGTACTTC. This is translated as CASSLTGGAYEQYF.